This T cell receptor (beta chain) was identified in a study of OX40 agonist ivuxolimab in advanced cancers. On the study more broadly: With a range of roughly 20 to 85, age averaged 60 years, and around 83% were male. Treatment received earlier with anti-PD-1, anti-PD-L1 or anti-CTLA-4 agents was allowed, and more than 35% had some. Partial responses occurred in three patients (one hepatocellular carcinoma, two cutaneous melanoma).

Trimming at V came to 4 bases and at J to 0 bases, leaving 7 bases not matched to a gene. The CDR3 is made up of 18 amino acids. Looked up from germline, CDR1 is SGHVS and CDR2 is FNYEAQ. TCRdb's copy holds only in-frame clones and misses some; the assay was immunoSEQ multiplex PCR. This sample has about 87,000 clones, with 85% to 90% found just once. The sequence derives from an adult with an advanced solid tumor such as melanoma, head and neck, liver or kidney cancer. The material sequenced was CD4+ or CD8+ T cells sorted from blood, taken in a trial of the OX40 agonist ivuxolimab. This sequence joins TRBV7-6 and TRBJ2-6; 9 bases map to TRBD2. CDR3 DNA: TGTGCCAGCAGCTCATTGAGCGGGGGGTCCTCTGGGGCCAACGTCCTGACTTTC. It codes for CASSSLSGGSSGANVLTF. Full variable domain (missing parts from reference TRBV7-6 and TRBJ2-6): GAGVSQSPRYKVTKRGQDVALRCDPISGHVSLYWYRQALGQGPEFLTYFNYEAQQDKSGLPNDRFSAERPEGSISTLTIQRTEQRDSAMYRCASSSLSGGSSGANVLTFGAGSRLTVL.